Below, 4 T cell receptor beta chains from the same sample are listed, as sequenced in a study of blood T cells in healthy people across ages. Using a J-beta primer mix together with a sample-barcoded 5' primer, a second PCR was run for roughly 6 to 12 cycles. TCRdb ran MiXCR on the 5' RACE reads and lists one entry per CDR3 protein. This sample has more than 1.4 million distinct CDR3 sequences; around two fifths occur once, and the top ten carry 7% to 9.5%. The sample taken for sequencing was blood. These receptors all stem from a woman between 18 and 30 years old in good health.

This sequence joins TRBV4-2 and TRBJ1-4, with D hard to call. Trimming took off 0 bases at V and 4 bases at J, with 12 bases between the two ends. CDR1 and CDR2 from the germline V gene are LGHNA and YNFKEQ. This CDR3 has 16 amino acids. The CDR3 region has the DNA TGTGCCAGCAGCCAAGATCCGCCAGCCTATAATGAAAAACTGTTTTTT. This gives the protein CASSQDPPAYNEKLFF.

J is TRBJ1-1 and V is TRBV6-1; tentative D call: TRBD1 (5 bases). There are 15 residues in the CDR3. The germline V gene has CDR1 MNHNS and CDR2 SASEGT. The V and J ends lost 0 bases and 10 bases respectively, with 18 bases between them. The CDR3 sequence is CASSEAVYGGAGAFF. CDR3 coding DNA: TGTGCCAGCAGTGAAGCTGTCTATGGTGGGGCCGGAGCTTTCTTT.

This clonotype was found a few times. This chain joins TRBV7-2 and TRBJ2-1; D tentatively reads TRBD1 or TRBD2 (7 bases each). Germline CDR1 is SGHTA and CDR2 is FQGNSA. Deletions cut 8 bases from V and 7 bases from J, with 33 bases between. There are 19 residues in the CDR3. Here the CDR3 reads CASGAGGVVMRDVGNEQFF. DNA for the CDR3: TGTGCCAGCGGCGCAGGGGGGGTAGTTATGCGGGATGTCGGTAATGAGCAGTTCTTC. The whole variable domain, remainder taken from reference TRBV7-2 and TRBJ2-1, is GAGVSQSPSNKVTEKGKDVELRCDPISGHTALYWYRQSLGQGLEFLIYFQGNSAPDKSGLPSDRFSAERTGGSVSTLTIQRTQQEDSAVYLCASGAGGVVMRDVGNEQFFGPGTRLTVL.

The genes are TRBV20-1 and TRBJ2-1; perhaps TRBD2 as D (5 bases). Trimming shortened V by 3 bases and J by 8 bases, and 17 bases separated the two germline ends. The CDR3 has 14 residues. Per the germline V gene, CDR1 is DFQATT and CDR2 is SNEGSKA (reference sequence). The CDR3 DNA reads TGCAGTGCTAGCAGCGGAGTCCGTACGGATGAGCAGTTCTTC. It is translated as CSASSGVRTDEQFF.